This entry describes one T cell receptor beta chain. As yet, its antigen is unknown. Germline V CDR1 and CDR2: DFQATT, SNEGSKA (reference sequence). V lost 4 bases to trimming and J lost 4 bases; unmatched junction nucleotides: 9. This CDR3 region has 14 residues. These data originate in a study of blood T cells in healthy people across ages. Study outcomes and limitations: As age increased, TCR beta diversity per million T cells fell in a roughly linear fashion.

The authors ran a second PCR of 7 to 11 cycles using a sample-barcoded 5' primer and a J-beta primer mix. One entry per CDR3 protein results from TCRdb running MiXCR on the 5' RACE reads. The sample has about 1.4 million distinct CDR3 sequences, approximately 59% seen once. This clonotype originated in a man aged 18 to 29 in good health. Sample: blood. The J gene is TRBJ2-5, the V gene TRBV20-1; 7 bases fit TRBD2. The CDR3 coding sequence is TGCAGTGCTAAGAGCCCGGGGACTACAGAGACCCAGTACTTC. Translated, it gives CSAKSPGTTETQYF.